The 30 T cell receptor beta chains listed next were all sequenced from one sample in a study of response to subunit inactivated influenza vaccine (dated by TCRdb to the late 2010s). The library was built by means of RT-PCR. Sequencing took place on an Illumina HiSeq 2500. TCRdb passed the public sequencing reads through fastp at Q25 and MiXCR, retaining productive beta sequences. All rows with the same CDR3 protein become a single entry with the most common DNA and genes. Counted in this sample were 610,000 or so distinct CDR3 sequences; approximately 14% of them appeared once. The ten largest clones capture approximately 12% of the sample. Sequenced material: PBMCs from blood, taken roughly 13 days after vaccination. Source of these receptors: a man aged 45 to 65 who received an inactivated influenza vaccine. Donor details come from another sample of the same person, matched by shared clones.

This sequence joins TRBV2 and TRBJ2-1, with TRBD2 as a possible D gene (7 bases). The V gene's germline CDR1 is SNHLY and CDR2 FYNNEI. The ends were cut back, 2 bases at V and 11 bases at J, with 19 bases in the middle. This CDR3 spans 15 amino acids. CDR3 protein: CASSERGRADGKQFF. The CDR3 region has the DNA TGTGCCAGCAGTGAAAGGGGGAGGGCCGATGGAAAGCAGTTCTTC. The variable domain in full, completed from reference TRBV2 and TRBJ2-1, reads EPEVTQTPSHQVTQMGQEVILRCVPISNHLYFYWYRQILGQKVEFLVSFYNNEISEKSEIFDDQFSVERPDGSNFTLKIRSTKLEDSAMYFCASSERGRADGKQFFGPGTRLTVL.

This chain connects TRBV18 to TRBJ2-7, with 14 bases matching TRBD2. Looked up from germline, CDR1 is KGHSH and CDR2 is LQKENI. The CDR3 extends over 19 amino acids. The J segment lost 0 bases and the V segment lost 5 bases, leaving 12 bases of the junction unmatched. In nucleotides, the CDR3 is TGTGCCAGCTCAAGAGGACAGGGGACTAGCGGGGGAAGCTCCTACGAGCAGTACTTC. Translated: CASSRGQGTSGGSSYEQYF.

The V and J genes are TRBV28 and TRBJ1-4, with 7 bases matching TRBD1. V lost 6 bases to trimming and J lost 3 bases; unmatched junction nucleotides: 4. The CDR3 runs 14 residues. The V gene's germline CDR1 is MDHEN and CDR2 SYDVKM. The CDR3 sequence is CASRPGTANEKLFF. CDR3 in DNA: TGTGCCAGCAGACCCGGGACAGCTAATGAAAAACTGTTTTTT.

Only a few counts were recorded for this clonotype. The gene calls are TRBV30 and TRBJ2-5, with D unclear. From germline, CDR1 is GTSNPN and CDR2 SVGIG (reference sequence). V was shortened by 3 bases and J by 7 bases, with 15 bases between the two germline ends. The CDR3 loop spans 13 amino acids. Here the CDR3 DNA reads TGTGCCTGGAGGCCGCAGAATGGTCGGACCCAGTACTTC. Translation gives CAWRPQNGRTQYF.

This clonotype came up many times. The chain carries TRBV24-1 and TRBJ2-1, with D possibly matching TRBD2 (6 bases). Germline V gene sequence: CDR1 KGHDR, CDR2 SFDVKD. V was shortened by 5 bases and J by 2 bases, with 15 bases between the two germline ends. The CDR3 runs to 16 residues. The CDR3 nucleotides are TGTGCCACCAGTGCCCCCGACGGGAGTCCCTACAATGAGCAGTTCTTC. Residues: CATSAPDGSPYNEQFF.

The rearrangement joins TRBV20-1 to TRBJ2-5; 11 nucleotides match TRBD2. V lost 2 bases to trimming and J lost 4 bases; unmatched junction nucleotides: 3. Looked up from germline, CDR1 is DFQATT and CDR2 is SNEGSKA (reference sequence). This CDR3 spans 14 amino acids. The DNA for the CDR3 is TGCAGTGCTAGATGGCTAGCGGGGGGAGAGACCCAGTACTTC. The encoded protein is CSARWLAGGETQYF.

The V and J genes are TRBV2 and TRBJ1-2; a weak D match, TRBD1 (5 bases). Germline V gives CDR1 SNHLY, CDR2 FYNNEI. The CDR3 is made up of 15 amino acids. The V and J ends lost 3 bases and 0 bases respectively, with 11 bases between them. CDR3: CASSDRGPTNYGYTF. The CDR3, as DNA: TGTGCCAGCAGTGATAGGGGACCCACTAACTATGGCTACACCTTC.

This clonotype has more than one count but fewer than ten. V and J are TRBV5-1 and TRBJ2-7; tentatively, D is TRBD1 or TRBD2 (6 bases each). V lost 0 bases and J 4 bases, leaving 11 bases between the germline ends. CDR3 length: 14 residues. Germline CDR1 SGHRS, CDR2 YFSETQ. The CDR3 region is CASSLEGGRYEQYF. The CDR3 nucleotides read TGCGCCAGCAGCTTGGAAGGGGGGCGTTACGAGCAGTACTTC. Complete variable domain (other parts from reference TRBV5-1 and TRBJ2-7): KAGVTQTPRYLIKTRGQQVTLSCSPISGHRSVSWYQQTPGQGLQFLFEYFSETQRNKGNFPGRFSGRQFSNSRSEMNVSTLELGDSALYLCASSLEGGRYEQYFGPGTRLTVT.

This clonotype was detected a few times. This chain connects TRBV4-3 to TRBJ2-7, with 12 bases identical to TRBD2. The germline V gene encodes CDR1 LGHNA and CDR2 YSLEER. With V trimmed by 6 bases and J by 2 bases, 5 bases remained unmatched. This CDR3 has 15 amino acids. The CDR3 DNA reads TGCGCCAGCAGTAGGACTAGCGGGGTAACCTACGAGCAGTACTTC. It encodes CASSRTSGVTYEQYF.

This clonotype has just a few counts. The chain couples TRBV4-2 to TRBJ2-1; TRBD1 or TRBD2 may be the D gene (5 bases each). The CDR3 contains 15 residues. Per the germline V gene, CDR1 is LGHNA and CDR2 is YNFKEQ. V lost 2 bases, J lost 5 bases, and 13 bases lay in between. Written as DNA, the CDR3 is TGTGCCAGCAGCCAACGACAAAGGGGAGACAATGAGCAGTTCTTC. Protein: CASSQRQRGDNEQFF.

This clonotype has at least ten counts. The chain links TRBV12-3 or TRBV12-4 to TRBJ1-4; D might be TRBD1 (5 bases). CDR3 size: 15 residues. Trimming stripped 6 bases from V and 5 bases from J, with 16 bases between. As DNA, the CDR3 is TGTGCCAGCAGACCCTCAGGGAGAGGAAATGAAAAACTGTTTTTT. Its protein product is CASRPSGRGNEKLFF.

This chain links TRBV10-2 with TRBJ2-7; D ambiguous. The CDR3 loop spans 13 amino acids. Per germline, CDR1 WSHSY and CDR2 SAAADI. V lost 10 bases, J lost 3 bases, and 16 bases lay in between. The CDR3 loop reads CATGPGRDYEQYF. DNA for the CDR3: TGCGCCACGGGTCCGGGCCGAGACTACGAGCAGTACTTC.

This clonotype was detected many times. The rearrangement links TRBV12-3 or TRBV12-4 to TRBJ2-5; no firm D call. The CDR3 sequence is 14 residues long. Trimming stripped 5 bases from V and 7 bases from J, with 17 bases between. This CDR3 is CASSRSTESGTQYF. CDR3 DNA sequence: TGTGCCAGCAGTCGGTCGACGGAGTCTGGGACCCAGTACTTC.

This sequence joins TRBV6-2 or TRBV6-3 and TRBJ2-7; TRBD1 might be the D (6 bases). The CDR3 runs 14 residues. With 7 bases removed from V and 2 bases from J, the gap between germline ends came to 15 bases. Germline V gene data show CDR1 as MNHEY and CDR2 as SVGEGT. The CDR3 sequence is CASTLSGVPYEQYF. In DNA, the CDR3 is TGTGCCAGCACCCTCTCAGGGGTGCCCTACGAGCAGTACTTC.

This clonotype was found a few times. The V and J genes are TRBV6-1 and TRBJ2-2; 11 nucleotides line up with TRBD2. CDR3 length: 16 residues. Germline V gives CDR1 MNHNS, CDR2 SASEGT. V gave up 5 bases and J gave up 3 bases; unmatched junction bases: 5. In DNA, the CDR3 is TGTGCCAGCAGTATAGCGGGAGGGCCGTACACCGGGGAGCTGTTTTTT. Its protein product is CASSIAGGPYTGELFF.

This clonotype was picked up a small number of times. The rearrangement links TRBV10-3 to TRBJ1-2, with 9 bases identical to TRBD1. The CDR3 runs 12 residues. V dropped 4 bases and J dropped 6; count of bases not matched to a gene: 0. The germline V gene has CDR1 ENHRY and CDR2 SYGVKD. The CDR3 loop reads CAISGTGDGYTF. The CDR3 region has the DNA TGTGCCATCAGTGGGACAGGGGATGGCTACACCTTC.

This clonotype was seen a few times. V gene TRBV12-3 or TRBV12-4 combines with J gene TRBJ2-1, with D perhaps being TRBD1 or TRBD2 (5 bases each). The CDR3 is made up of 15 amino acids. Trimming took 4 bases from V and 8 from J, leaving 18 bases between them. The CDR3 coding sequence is TGTGCCAGCAGTTCCGGGACCCATAGCCCCGATGAGCAGTTCTTC. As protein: CASSSGTHSPDEQFF.

The CDR3 DNA sequence: TGTGCCAGCACCCTCCTACAGGCCGTGTACTTC. Translated, it gives CASTLLQAVYF. The chain employs TRBV2 and TRBJ2-4; possible D gene TRBD1, 5 bases. Trimming stripped 7 bases from V and 15 bases from J, with 16 bases between. Germline loops: CDR1 SNHLY, CDR2 FYNNEI. The CDR3 spans 11 residues.

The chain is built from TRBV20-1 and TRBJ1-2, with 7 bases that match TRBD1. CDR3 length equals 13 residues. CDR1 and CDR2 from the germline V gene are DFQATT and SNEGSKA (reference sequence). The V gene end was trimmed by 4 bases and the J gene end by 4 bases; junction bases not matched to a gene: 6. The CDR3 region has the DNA TGCAGTGCTAAGACAGGGAGAGGCTATGGCTACACCTTC. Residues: CSAKTGRGYGYTF.

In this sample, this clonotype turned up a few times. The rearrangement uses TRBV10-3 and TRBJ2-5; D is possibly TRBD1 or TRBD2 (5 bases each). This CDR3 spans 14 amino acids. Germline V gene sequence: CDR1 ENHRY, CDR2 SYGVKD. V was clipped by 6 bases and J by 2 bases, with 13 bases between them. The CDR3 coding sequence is TGTGCCATCAGCGGGATTGACAGACAAGAGACCCAGTACTTC. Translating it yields CAISGIDRQETQYF.

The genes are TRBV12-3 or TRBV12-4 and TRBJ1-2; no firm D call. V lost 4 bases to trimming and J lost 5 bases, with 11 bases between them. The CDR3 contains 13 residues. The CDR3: CASSSGRIYGYTF. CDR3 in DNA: TGTGCCAGCAGTTCTGGCCGGATATATGGCTACACCTTC.

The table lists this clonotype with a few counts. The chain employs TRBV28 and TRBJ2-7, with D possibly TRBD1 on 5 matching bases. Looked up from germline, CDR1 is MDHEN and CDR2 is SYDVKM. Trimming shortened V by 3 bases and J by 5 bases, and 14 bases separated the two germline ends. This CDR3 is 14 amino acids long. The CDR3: CASSFRNRNHEQYF. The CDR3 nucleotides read TGTGCCAGCAGTTTCAGGAACAGGAACCACGAGCAGTACTTC. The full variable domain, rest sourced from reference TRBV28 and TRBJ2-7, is DVKVTQSSRYLVKRTGEKVFLECVQDMDHENMFWYRQDPGLGLRLIYFSYDVKMKEKGDIPEGYSVSREKKERFSLILESASTNQTSMYLCASSFRNRNHEQYFGPGTRLTVT.

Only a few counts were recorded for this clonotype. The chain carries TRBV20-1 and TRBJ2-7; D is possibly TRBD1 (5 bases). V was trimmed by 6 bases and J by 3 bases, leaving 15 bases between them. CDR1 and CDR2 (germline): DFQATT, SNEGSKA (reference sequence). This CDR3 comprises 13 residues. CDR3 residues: CSADASQGYEQYF. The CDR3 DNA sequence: TGCAGTGCGGACGCGTCGCAGGGCTACGAGCAGTACTTC.

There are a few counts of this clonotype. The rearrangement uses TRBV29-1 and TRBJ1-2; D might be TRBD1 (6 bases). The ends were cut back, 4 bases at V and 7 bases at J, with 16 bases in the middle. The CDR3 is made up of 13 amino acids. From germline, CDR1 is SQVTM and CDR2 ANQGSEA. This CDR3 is CSVGFARGGGYTF. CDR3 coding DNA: TGCAGCGTTGGCTTCGCCAGGGGCGGTGGCTACACCTTC.

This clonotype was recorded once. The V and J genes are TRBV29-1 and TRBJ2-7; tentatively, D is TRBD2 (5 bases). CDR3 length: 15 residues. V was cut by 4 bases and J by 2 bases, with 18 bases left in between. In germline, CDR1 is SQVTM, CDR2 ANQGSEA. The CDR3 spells CSVGISGSFAYEQYF. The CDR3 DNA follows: TGCAGCGTTGGGATATCGGGGTCCTTTGCCTACGAGCAGTACTTC.

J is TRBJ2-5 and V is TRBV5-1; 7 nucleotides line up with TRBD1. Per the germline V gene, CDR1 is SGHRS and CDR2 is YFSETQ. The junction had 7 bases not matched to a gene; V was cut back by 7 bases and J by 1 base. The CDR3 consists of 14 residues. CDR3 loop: CASRSTGSQETQYF. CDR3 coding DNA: TGCGCCAGCCGATCGACAGGGTCCCAAGAGACCCAGTACTTC.

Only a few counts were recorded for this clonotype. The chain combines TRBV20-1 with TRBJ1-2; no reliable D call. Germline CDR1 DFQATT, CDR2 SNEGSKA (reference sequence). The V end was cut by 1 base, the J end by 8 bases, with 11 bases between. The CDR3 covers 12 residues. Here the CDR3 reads CSARGPIRGYTF. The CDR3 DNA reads TGCAGTGCTAGAGGTCCTATTCGGGGCTACACCTTC.

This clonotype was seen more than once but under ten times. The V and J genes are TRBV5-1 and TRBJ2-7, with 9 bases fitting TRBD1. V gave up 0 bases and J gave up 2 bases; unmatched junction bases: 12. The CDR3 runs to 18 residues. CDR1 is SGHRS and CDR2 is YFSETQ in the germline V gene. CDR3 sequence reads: CASSLVRGTGKTPYEQYF. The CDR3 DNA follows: TGCGCCAGCAGCTTGGTTCGCGGGACAGGGAAGACCCCCTACGAGCAGTACTTC.

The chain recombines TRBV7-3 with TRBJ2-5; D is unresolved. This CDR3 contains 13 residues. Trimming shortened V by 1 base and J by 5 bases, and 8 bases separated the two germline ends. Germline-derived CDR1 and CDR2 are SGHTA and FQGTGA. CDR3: CASSLMTLETQYF. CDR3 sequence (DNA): TGTGCCAGCAGCTTAATGACGCTGGAGACCCAGTACTTC.

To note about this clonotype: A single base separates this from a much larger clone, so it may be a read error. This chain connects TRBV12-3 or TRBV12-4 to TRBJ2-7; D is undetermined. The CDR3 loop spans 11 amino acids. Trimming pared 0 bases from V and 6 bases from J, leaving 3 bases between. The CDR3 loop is CASSLAVEQYF. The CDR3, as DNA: TGTGCCAGCAGTTTAGCGGTCGAGCAGTACTTC.